The 32 T cell receptor beta chains given below trace back to one sample, sequenced in a study of T cells after posttransplantation cyclophosphamide (dated by TCRdb to about 2016). Receptor amplification or capture employed the immunoSEQ multiplex PCR assay. What TCRdb holds here is the immuneACCESS table cut down to in-frame rearrangements. Part of the clones is not present; checked against another copy, under half of the missing clones reflect an unresolved V gene, and the others are unexplained. This sample gives approximately 3,100 clones in total; around 83% of them show up just once. About 7.6% of the sample goes to the ten largest clones. The treatment or condition label here, explained by the study, means: high-dose cyclophosphamide on days +3 and +4 as single-agent GVHD prophylaxis. Patients in the PTCy group got busulfan and fludarabine conditioning, a marrow graft from a related or unrelated donor, and cyclophosphamide on days +3 and +4.

This sample comprised PBMCs, obtained after allogeneic stem cell transplant with posttransplant cyclophosphamide. The receptors originated from a female patient aged 50 to 60 who received an allogeneic stem cell transplant from an unrelated donor, was CMV-positive, and had acute and chronic GVHD. After a transplant, the donor of the graft may account for some T cells.

The J gene is TRBJ2-5, the V gene TRBV4-2, with D maybe TRBD1 (6 bases). The CDR3 contains 16 residues. Germline V lookup: CDR1 LGHNA, CDR2 YNFKEQ. The V gene lost 1 base and the J gene lost 4 bases, with 16 bases spanning the gap. CDR3 DNA sequence: TGTGCCAGCAGCCAAGGTGGCAGGGGCCCGGTAGAGACCCAGTACTTC. Translated, it gives CASSQGGRGPVETQYF.

The table lists this clone with a count of one. CDR3 region: CASSIGLAGPYNEQFF. CDR3 in DNA: TGTGCCAGTAGTATAGGACTAGCGGGACCCTACAATGAGCAGTTCTTC. The rearrangement uses TRBV19 and TRBJ2-1; 11 positions match TRBD2. The CDR3 runs to 16 residues. Germline CDR1 reads LNHDA; CDR2 reads SQIVND (reference sequence). Trimming took 1 base from V and 2 from J; bases not matched to a gene: 1.

The rearrangement uses TRBV6-5 and TRBJ2-6; D is unclear. V shed 3 bases and J shed 2 bases, with 11 bases lying between them. This CDR3 is built from 16 residues. The germline CDR1 and CDR2 sequences are MNHEY and SVGAGI. The CDR3 nucleotides are TGTGCCAGCAGTTATAGGCCGGGTCCTGGGGCCAACGTCCTGACTTTC. Amino acid sequence: CASSYRPGPGANVLTF.

The chain uses TRBV6-1 and TRBJ1-3; D is unresolved. The CDR3 consists of 17 residues. Deletions cut 0 bases from V and 0 bases from J, with 12 bases between. Germline V gene lookup returns CDR1 MNHNS and CDR2 SASEGT. The CDR3 coding sequence is TGTGCCAGCAGTGAAGCGCACGGCGGGAGCTCTGGAAACACCATATATTTT. Translating gives CASSEAHGGSSGNTIYF.

The rearrangement links TRBV5-1 to TRBJ1-1; the D is unclear. Germline assignment: CDR1 SGHRS and CDR2 YFSETQ. CDR3 length: 13 amino acids. The germline V and J ends were trimmed by 0 bases and 3 bases, with 6 bases remaining between them. CDR3 in DNA: TGCGCCAGCAGCTTGGCCGGGGACACTGAAGCTTTCTTT. This codes for CASSLAGDTEAFF.

As regards this clone: A junction boundary mismatches the germline segment, possibly from a read error. The identical CDR3 is also encoded by other nucleotide sequences in the sample. The DNA of the CDR3 is TGTGCCAGCACACATGTTCAGGGGGCCGGTCCCCATTTT. The encoded protein is CASTHVQGAGPHF. This sequence joins TRBV28 and TRBJ2-3; 8 positions agree with TRBD1. Germline V gene data show CDR1 as MDHEN and CDR2 as SYDVKM. This CDR3 has 13 residues.

J is TRBJ1-2 and V is TRBV11-3, with 12 positions matching TRBD1. The CDR3 runs 16 residues. CDR1 and CDR2 from the germline V gene are SGHNT and YENEEA. Trimming took 2 bases from V and 7 from J; bases not matched to a gene: 8. The CDR3 nucleotides are TGTGCCAGCAGCTTAATTTCGGGACAGGGGGCTCGTGGCTACACCTTC. Protein sequence: CASSLISGQGARGYTF.

V and J are TRBV7-2 and TRBJ1-5; D not certain. Per germline, CDR1 SGHTA and CDR2 FQGNSA. Between the trimmed V and J ends, which lost 1 base and 9 bases, there was a span of 16 bases. CDR3 length: 15 residues. Here the CDR3 reads CASSLGGGDFGPQHF. In nucleotides, the CDR3 is TGTGCCAGCAGCTTAGGGGGAGGAGATTTCGGGCCCCAGCATTTT. Using reference TRBV7-2 and TRBJ1-5 for the parts outside the CDR3, the full variable domain is GAGVSQSPSNKVTEKGKDVELRCDPISGHTALYWYRQSLGQGLEFLIYFQGNSAPDKSGLPSDRFSAERTGGSVSTLTIQRTQQEDSAVYLCASSLGGGDFGPQHFGDGTRLSIL.

V usage is TRBV19 and J usage is TRBJ1-5, with D possibly TRBD1 on 5 matching bases. The germline gives CDR1 LNHDA, CDR2 SQIVND (reference sequence). V dropped 5 bases and J dropped 0 bases, with 11 bases sitting between them. This CDR3 is built from 15 residues. Written as DNA, the CDR3 is TGTGCCAGTAGTGTGGGGACTCATAGCAATCAGCCCCAGCATTTT. It specifies CASSVGTHSNQPQHF.

The V and J genes are TRBV9 and TRBJ2-3; D remains unclear. Germline loops: CDR1 SGDLS, CDR2 YYNGEE. Trimming removed 4 bases at V and 8 bases at J, with 14 bases between. The CDR3 consists of 13 residues. CDR3 sequence reads: CASSPHYEPTQYF. DNA for the CDR3: TGTGCCAGCAGCCCTCACTATGAGCCTACGCAGTATTTT.

The rearrangement joins TRBV6-5 to TRBJ1-3, with no clear D. The CDR3 loop spans 14 amino acids. V shed 5 bases and J shed 0 bases, with 8 bases lying between them. CDR1 MNHEY and CDR2 SVGAGI come from the germline V gene. CDR3: CASSPILSGNTIYF. CDR3 nucleotide sequence: TGTGCCAGCAGTCCTATCCTCTCTGGAAACACCATATATTTT.

This clone was detected only once. The gene calls are TRBV19 and TRBJ2-3, with TRBD2 matching 10 bases. Trimming removed 6 bases from V and 6 bases from J; junction bases left unmatched: 9. Germline V gene lookup returns CDR1 LNHDA and CDR2 SQIVND (reference sequence). The length of the CDR3 is 15 residues. The CDR3 DNA sequence: TGTGCCAGTAGCCGGGGAGCGGGAGGGTCGGATACGCAGTATTTT. This gives the protein CASSRGAGGSDTQYF.

The V call is TRBV4-3, the J call TRBJ2-6; possibly TRBD1 for D (6 bases). Germline CDR1 is LGHNA and CDR2 is YSLEER. This CDR3 contains 19 residues. Trimming took off 1 base at V and 4 bases at J, with 20 bases between the two ends. The CDR3 sequence is CASSQALRQVDSGANVLTF. DNA of the CDR3: TGCGCCAGCAGCCAAGCATTACGACAGGTCGACTCCGGGGCCAACGTCCTGACTTTC.

This clone was observed a single time. This chain uses TRBV7-2 with TRBJ1-1, with D maybe TRBD1 (6 bases). V gave up 7 bases and J gave up 4 bases, with 16 bases separating them. CDR3 length: 14 amino acids. The germline gives CDR1 SGHTA, CDR2 FQGNSA. The CDR3 spells CASTFGGRGTEAFF. The CDR3 DNA follows: TGTGCCAGCACGTTCGGGGGGCGGGGCACTGAAGCTTTCTTT.

The rearrangement uses TRBV5-6 and TRBJ2-5, with D maybe TRBD2 (5 bases). This CDR3 comprises 16 residues. V was pared by 1 base and J by 5 bases, with 18 bases between. Germline CDR1 SGHDT, CDR2 YYEEEE. CDR3 DNA sequence: TGTGCCAGCAGCTTGCCCTTGGAGGATGTCGGGGAGACCCAGTACTTC. As protein: CASSLPLEDVGETQYF.

V usage is TRBV6-1 and J usage is TRBJ2-5; 8 nucleotides align to TRBD2. Trimming took 1 base from V and 4 from J; bases not matched to a gene: 11. CDR3 length: 17 amino acids. The V gene's germline CDR1 is MNHNS and CDR2 SASEGT. The CDR3 sequence is CASSEVAGGHLGETQYF. DNA for the CDR3: TGTGCCAGCAGTGAAGTGGCGGGGGGCCATTTGGGAGAGACCCAGTACTTC.

The chain employs TRBV4-2 and TRBJ2-3; the match to TRBD2 covers 9 bases. The CDR3 has 17 residues. V shed 2 bases and J 0 bases; nucleotides not matched to a gene: 6. The germline V gene has CDR1 LGHNA and CDR2 YNFKEQ. CDR3 DNA: TGTGCCAGCAGCCAATACGCCGGGACTAGCAGCACAGATACGCAGTATTTT. Protein product: CASSQYAGTSSTDTQYF.

The rearrangement links TRBV6-1 to TRBJ2-7; 8 bases match TRBD2. Germline V lookup: CDR1 MNHNS, CDR2 SASEGT. The trim removed 3 bases at V and 2 bases at J, leaving 3 bases unmatched. The CDR3 spans 14 residues. CDR3 protein: CASSDTGGPYEQYF. The CDR3 DNA follows: TGTGCCAGCAGTGACACGGGAGGGCCCTACGAGCAGTACTTC.

The chain joins TRBV28 to TRBJ2-1; D gene unclear. Germline CDR1 MDHEN, CDR2 SYDVKM. Trimming removed 2 bases from V and 9 bases from J, with 8 bases in between. This CDR3 spans 12 amino acids. The CDR3 sequence is CASSLPSFEQFF. CDR3 bases: TGTGCCAGCAGTTTACCCTCCTTTGAGCAGTTCTTC.

The J gene is TRBJ2-1, the V gene TRBV27, with D perhaps matching TRBD1 (6 bases). CDR1 and CDR2 from the germline V gene are MNHEY and SMNVEV (reference sequence). The CDR3 runs to 16 residues. V lost 4 bases, J lost 2 bases, and 15 bases lay in between. CDR3 sequence: CASSYSGTHPYNEQFF. In nucleotides, the CDR3 is TGTGCCAGCAGTTATTCCGGGACACATCCCTACAATGAGCAGTTCTTC.

This clone was recorded once. The V and J genes are TRBV18 and TRBJ2-5, with 9 bases fitting TRBD1. CDR1 KGHSH and CDR2 LQKENI come from the germline V gene. The CDR3 totals 16 residues. Trimming removed 0 bases from V and 2 bases from J; junction bases left unmatched: 4. The CDR3 reads CASSPPRGQGQETQYF. CDR3 bases: TGTGCCAGCTCACCACCTCGGGGACAGGGACAAGAGACCCAGTACTTC.

The genes are TRBV7-9 and TRBJ1-3; D is unclear. This CDR3 has 14 amino acids. CDR1 and CDR2 from the germline V gene are SEHNR and FQNEAQ (reference sequence). Trimming removed 3 bases from V and 0 bases from J, with 6 bases in between. The DNA of the CDR3 is TGTGCCAGCAGCTTTTCAAACTCTGGAAACACCATATATTTT. It codes for CASSFSNSGNTIYF.

This clone is a singleton in its sample. The chain couples TRBV28 to TRBJ1-1; the match to TRBD1 covers 10 bases. Trimming removed 5 bases from V and 5 bases from J; junction bases left unmatched: 8. The CDR3 is 15 amino acids. Germline values: CDR1 MDHEN, CDR2 SYDVKM. The CDR3 DNA reads TGTGCCAGCAGTAGCGGACAGGGGGTTTGGACTGAAGCTTTCTTT. Protein product: CASSSGQGVWTEAFF.

V gene TRBV6-1 combines with J gene TRBJ2-3; TRBD2 matches 7 bases. CDR1 MNHNS and CDR2 SASEGT come from the germline V gene. The junction had 9 bases not matched to a gene; V was cut back by 6 bases and J by 6 bases. The CDR3 loop spans 14 amino acids. Written as DNA, the CDR3 is TGTGCCAGCAGAGTTGGGGGGGTCGTCGATACGCAGTATTTT. This codes for CASRVGGVVDTQYF.

The CDR3 coding sequence is TGTGCCTGGAGTGCGGGACAGGATAATTCACCCCTCCACTTT. Amino acids: CAWSAGQDNSPLHF. The chain uses TRBV30 and TRBJ1-6; 8 positions agree with TRBD1. Trimming removed 1 base from V and 5 bases from J; junction bases left unmatched: 1. CDR3 length: 14 amino acids. Germline CDR1 reads GTSNPN; CDR2 reads SVGIG (reference sequence). The whole variable domain, filled in from reference TRBV30 and TRBJ1-6, reads SQTIHQWPATLVQPVGSPLSLECTVEGTSNPNLYWYRQAAGRGLQLLFYSVGIGQISSEVPQNLSASRPQDRQFILSSKKLLLSDSGFYLCAWSAGQDNSPLHFGNGTRLTVT.

The chain couples TRBV5-1 to TRBJ2-7, with 7 nucleotides matching TRBD1. This CDR3 spans 15 amino acids. Germline CDR1 reads SGHRS; CDR2 reads YFSETQ. V shed 0 bases and J 2 bases; nucleotides not matched to a gene: 5. In DNA form, the CDR3 reads TGCGCCAGCAGCTTGGGGGACAGCCTGGCCTACGAGCAGTACTTC. Residues: CASSLGDSLAYEQYF.

The rearrangement links TRBV4-2 to TRBJ2-1, with D hard to call. CDR3 length equals 16 residues. Germline values: CDR1 LGHNA, CDR2 YNFKEQ. Trimming stripped 0 bases from V and 1 base from J, with 10 bases between. For the CDR3, the DNA is TGTGCCAGCAGCCAAGATCTAAGAGGATCCTACAATGAGCAGTTCTTC. Encoded protein: CASSQDLRGSYNEQFF.

The V call is TRBV2, the J call TRBJ1-2; D might be TRBD1 (5 bases). Trimming pared 7 bases from V and 4 bases from J, leaving 16 bases between. Germline V gives CDR1 SNHLY, CDR2 FYNNEI. The CDR3 length is 14 residues. The CDR3 loop is CASTGGAPGYGYTF. CDR3 DNA: TGTGCCAGCACCGGCGGGGCCCCGGGCTATGGCTACACCTTC. The variable domain in full, completed from reference TRBV2 and TRBJ1-2, reads EPEVTQTPSHQVTQMGQEVILRCVPISNHLYFYWYRQILGQKVEFLVSFYNNEISEKSEIFDDQFSVERPDGSNFTLKIRSTKLEDSAMYFCASTGGAPGYGYTFGSGTRLTVV.

The chain recombines TRBV7-9 with TRBJ1-5, with D tentatively TRBD1 (5 bases). The germline V and J ends were trimmed by 1 base and 9 bases, with 19 bases remaining between them. CDR3 length: 16 amino acids. The germline V gene encodes CDR1 SEHNR and CDR2 FQNEAQ (reference sequence). This chain's CDR3 is CASSLVTEPPRWPQHF. For the CDR3, the DNA is TGTGCCAGCAGCTTAGTGACAGAGCCCCCACGGTGGCCCCAGCATTTT.

The gene calls are TRBV4-2 and TRBJ2-4; the match to TRBD1 covers 7 bases. Germline V gene lookup returns CDR1 LGHNA and CDR2 YNFKEQ. The V segment lost 1 base and the J segment 6 bases; nucleotides outside the gene matches: 9. This CDR3 comprises 16 residues. This chain's CDR3 is CASSQATTGQLNIQYF. In DNA, the CDR3 is TGTGCCAGCAGCCAAGCAACGACGGGACAGTTAAACATTCAGTACTTC.

The rearrangement uses TRBV5-1 and TRBJ2-3; TRBD1 agrees at 7 bases. Unmatched junction bases numbered 5, after V lost 4 bases and J lost 0 bases. Germline values: CDR1 SGHRS, CDR2 YFSETQ. CDR3 length equals 15 residues. In nucleotides, the CDR3 is TGCGCCAGCAGCCAGGGACAGACAAGCACAGATACGCAGTATTTT. It is translated as CASSQGQTSTDTQYF.

The chain employs TRBV28 and TRBJ2-3; the D gene is possibly TRBD1 (5 bases). Between the trimmed V and J ends, which lost 2 bases and 6 bases, there was a span of 12 bases. The CDR3 consists of 14 residues. The germline V gene has CDR1 MDHEN and CDR2 SYDVKM. The CDR3 protein is CASSLRGLDDTQYF. Written as DNA, the CDR3 is TGTGCCAGCAGTTTAAGGGGCCTGGATGATACGCAGTATTTT.